This T cell receptor (beta chain) was retrieved from a study of T cell responses to AZD1222 COVID-19 vaccine. Whole-study findings and limits: Spike-spanning, vaccine-associated CD4 TCRs were dominant at 160-218 and 743-854.

About this clone: Its antigen is currently unknown.

The protocol was immunoSEQ multiplex PCR, while the TCRdb copy is restricted to in-frame clones and leaves out a portion. The sample records about 150,000 clones, about 93% being singletons. Trimming left V 6 bases short and J 5 bases short, with 11 bases between. The CDR3 runs 12 residues. Per the germline V gene, CDR1 is SNHLY and CDR2 is FYNNEI. The sequence was collected from an adult in good health. J is TRBJ2-7 and V is TRBV2; D ambiguous. This specimen consisted of peripheral blood, obtained on day 0 of AZD1222 vaccination. The CDR3 nucleotides are TGTGCCAGCAGCCGCCGCCCTCACGAGCAGTACTTC. Protein: CASSRRPHEQYF.